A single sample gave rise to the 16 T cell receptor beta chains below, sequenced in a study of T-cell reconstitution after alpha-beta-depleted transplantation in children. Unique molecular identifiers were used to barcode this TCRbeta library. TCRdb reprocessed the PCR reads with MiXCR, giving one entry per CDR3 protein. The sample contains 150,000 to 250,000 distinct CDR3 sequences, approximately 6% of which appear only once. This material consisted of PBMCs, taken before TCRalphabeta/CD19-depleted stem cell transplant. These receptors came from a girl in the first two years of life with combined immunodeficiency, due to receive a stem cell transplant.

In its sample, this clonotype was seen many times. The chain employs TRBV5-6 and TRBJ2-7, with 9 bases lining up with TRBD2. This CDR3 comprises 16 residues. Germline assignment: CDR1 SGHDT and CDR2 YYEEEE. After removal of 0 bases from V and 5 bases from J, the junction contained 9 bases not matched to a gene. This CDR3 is CASSLEVVAGADEQYF. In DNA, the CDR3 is TGTGCCAGCAGCTTGGAGGTGGTAGCGGGAGCCGACGAGCAGTACTTC. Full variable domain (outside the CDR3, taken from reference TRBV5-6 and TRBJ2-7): DAGVTQSPTHLIKTRGQQVTLRCSPKSGHDTVSWYQQALGQGPQFIFQYYEEEERQRGNFPDRFSGHQFPNYSSELNVNALLLGDSALYLCASSLEVVAGADEQYFGPGTRLTVT.

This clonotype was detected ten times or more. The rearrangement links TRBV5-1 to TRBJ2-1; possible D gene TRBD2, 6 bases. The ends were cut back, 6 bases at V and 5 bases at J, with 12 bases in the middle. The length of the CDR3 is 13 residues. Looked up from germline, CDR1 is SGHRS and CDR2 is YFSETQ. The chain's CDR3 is CASMSGLHNEQFF. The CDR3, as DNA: TGCGCCAGCATGTCCGGACTACACAATGAGCAGTTCTTC.

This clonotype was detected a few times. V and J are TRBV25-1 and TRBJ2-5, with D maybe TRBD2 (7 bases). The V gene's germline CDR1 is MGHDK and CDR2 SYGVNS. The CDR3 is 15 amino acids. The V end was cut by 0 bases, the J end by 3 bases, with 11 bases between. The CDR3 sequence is CASSEYTGREETQYF. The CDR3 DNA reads TGTGCCAGCAGTGAATATACAGGGAGGGAAGAGACCCAGTACTTC.

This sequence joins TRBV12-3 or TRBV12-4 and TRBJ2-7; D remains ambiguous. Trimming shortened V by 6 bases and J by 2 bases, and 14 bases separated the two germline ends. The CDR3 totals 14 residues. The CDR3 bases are TGTGCCAGCAGCCCCCCATTGTTACCCTACGAGCAGTACTTC. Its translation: CASSPPLLPYEQYF.

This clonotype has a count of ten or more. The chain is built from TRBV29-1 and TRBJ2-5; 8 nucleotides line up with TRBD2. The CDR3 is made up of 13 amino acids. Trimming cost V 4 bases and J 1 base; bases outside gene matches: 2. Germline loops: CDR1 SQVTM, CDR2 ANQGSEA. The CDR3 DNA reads TGCAGCGTTGGCGGACTAGCCCAAGAGACCCAGTACTTC. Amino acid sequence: CSVGGLAQETQYF.

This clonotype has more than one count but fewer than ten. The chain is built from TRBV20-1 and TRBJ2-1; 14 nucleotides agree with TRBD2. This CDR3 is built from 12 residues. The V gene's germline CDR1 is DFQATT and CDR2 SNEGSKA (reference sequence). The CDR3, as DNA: TGCAGGGGGACTAGCGGGAGCGACGAGCAGTTCTTC. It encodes CRGTSGSDEQFF.

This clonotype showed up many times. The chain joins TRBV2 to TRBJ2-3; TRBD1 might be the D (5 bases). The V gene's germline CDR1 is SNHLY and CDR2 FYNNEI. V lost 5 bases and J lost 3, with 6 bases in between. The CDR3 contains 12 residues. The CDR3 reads CASSPGTDTQYF. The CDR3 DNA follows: TGTGCCAGCAGTCCAGGGACAGATACGCAGTATTTT.

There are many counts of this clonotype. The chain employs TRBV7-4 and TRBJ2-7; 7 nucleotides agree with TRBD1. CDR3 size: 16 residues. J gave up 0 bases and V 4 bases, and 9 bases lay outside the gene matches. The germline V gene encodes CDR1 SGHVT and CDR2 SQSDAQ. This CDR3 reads CASSSDRQASSYEQYF. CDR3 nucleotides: TGTGCCAGCAGCTCGGACAGGCAGGCGAGCTCCTACGAGCAGTACTTC.

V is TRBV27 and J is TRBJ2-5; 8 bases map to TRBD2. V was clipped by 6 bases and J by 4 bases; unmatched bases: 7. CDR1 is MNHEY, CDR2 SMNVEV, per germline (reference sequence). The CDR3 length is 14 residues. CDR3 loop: CASRHGGAPETQYF. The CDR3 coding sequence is TGTGCCAGCAGACACGGGGGGGCCCCAGAGACCCAGTACTTC.

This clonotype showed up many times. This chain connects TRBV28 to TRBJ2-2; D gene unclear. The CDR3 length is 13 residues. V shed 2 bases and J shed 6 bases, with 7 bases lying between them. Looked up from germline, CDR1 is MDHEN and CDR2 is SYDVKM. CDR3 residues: CASSLIVPGELFF. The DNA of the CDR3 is TGTGCCAGCAGTTTAATAGTCCCCGGGGAGCTGTTTTTT.

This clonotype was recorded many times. CDR3 in DNA: TGTGCCAGCAGCTTAGCGACCGGGGGGGTCGACCAAGAGACCCAGTACTTC. Translating gives CASSLATGGVDQETQYF. V is TRBV7-8 and J is TRBJ2-5, with TRBD2 identical over 8 bases. This CDR3 comprises 17 residues. Germline V gene lookup returns CDR1 SGHVS and CDR2 FQNEAQ. The J segment lost 0 bases and the V segment lost 0 bases, leaving 6 bases of the junction unmatched. The whole variable domain, remainder taken from reference TRBV7-8 and TRBJ2-5, is GAGVSQSPRYKVAKRGQDVALRCDPISGHVSLFWYQQALGQGPEFLTYFQNEAQLDKSGLPSDRFFAERPEGSVSTLKIQRTQQEDSAVYLCASSLATGGVDQETQYFGPGTRLLVL.

Here the CDR3 reads CASTRAYEQYF. DNA for the CDR3: TGTGCCAGCACCCGAGCCTACGAGCAGTACTTC. This chain links TRBV2 with TRBJ2-7; D is ambiguous. CDR3 length equals 11 residues. V shed 7 bases and J shed 2 bases, with 6 bases lying between them. Looked up from germline, CDR1 is SNHLY and CDR2 is FYNNEI.

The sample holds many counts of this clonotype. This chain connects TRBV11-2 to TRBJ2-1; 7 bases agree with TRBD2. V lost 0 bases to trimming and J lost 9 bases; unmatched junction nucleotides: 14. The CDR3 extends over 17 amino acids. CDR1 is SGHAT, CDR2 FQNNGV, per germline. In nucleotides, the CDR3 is TGTGCCAGCAGCTTAGAGCGGCTTTGGGAGGGGATCGGTGAGCAGTTCTTC. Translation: CASSLERLWEGIGEQFF.

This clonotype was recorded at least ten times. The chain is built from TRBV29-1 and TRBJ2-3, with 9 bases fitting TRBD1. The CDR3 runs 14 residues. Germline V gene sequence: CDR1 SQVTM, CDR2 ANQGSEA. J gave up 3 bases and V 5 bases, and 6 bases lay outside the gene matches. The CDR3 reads CSVYGTGSTDTQYF. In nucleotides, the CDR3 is TGCAGCGTTTATGGGACAGGGAGTACAGATACGCAGTATTTT.

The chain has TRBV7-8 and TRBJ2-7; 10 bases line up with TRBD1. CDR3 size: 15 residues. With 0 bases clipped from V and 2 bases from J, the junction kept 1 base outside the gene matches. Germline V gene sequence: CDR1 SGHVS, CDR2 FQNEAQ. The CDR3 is CASSLAGTGAYEQYF. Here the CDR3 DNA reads TGTGCCAGCAGCTTAGCCGGGACAGGGGCCTACGAGCAGTACTTC. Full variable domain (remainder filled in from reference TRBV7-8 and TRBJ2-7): GAGVSQSPRYKVAKRGQDVALRCDPISGHVSLFWYQQALGQGPEFLTYFQNEAQLDKSGLPSDRFFAERPEGSVSTLKIQRTQQEDSAVYLCASSLAGTGAYEQYFGPGTRLTVT.

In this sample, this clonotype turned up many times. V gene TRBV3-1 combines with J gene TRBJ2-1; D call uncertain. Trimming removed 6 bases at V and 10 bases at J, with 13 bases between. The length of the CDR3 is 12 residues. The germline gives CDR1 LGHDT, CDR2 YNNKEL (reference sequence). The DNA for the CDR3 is TGTGCCAGCAGTCCCCTCGTGAGGGAGCAGTTCTTC. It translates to CASSPLVREQFF.